This T cell receptor beta chain originates from a study of shared clonotypes between healthy human individuals. Across the whole study: Per donor, three plates held CD4 naive cells, three held CD4 memory, two held CD8 naive and one held CD8 memory.

Repertoires were generated with immunoSEQ multiplex PCR, while TCRdb's copy carries only in-frame clones and drops some. The sample has more than 550,000 clones, over 60% seen once. V trimming: 7 bases; J trimming: 4 bases; junction bases outside the gene matches: 8. Germline V gene sequence: CDR1 SGHNT, CDR2 YYREEE (reference sequence). The CDR3 loop spans 14 amino acids. Sequencing was performed on memory CD4+ T cells sorted from blood. Regarding subset: CD45RA-negative fraction. V is TRBV5-4 and J is TRBJ2-5; TRBD1 matches 9 bases. This receptor was obtained from a woman aged 25-40 years in good health. This CDR3 is CASRYRGLGETQYF. The DNA of the CDR3 is TGTGCCAGCCGCTACAGGGGGCTTGGAGAGACCCAGTACTTC.